This TCR delta chain was sequenced in a study of gamma-delta chains in newborns, infants, children. Across the study: Microbial exposure reportedly drives polyclonal innate γδ T cell expansion after birth.

TCRdb re-called the reads with CATT. Of roughly 5,000 delta-chain clones in the sample, 2.5% to 3% were seen once. The receptor was derived from a child who was a newborn, infant or young child, either healthy, febrile or measles-vaccinated (not recorded which). Sequenced material: blood.

The CDR3 loop reads CACDSWGHTDKLIF. The CDR3 DNA reads TGTGCCTGTGACTCCTGGGGACACACCGATAAACTCATCTTT. The V and J genes are TRDV2 and TRDJ1, with a possible D match to TRDD3 (6 bases). Trimming shortened V by 3 bases and J by 0 bases, and 10 bases separated the two germline ends. Germline V gene lookup returns CDR1 GEAIGNYY and CDR2 EKD. The CDR3 has 14 amino acids.